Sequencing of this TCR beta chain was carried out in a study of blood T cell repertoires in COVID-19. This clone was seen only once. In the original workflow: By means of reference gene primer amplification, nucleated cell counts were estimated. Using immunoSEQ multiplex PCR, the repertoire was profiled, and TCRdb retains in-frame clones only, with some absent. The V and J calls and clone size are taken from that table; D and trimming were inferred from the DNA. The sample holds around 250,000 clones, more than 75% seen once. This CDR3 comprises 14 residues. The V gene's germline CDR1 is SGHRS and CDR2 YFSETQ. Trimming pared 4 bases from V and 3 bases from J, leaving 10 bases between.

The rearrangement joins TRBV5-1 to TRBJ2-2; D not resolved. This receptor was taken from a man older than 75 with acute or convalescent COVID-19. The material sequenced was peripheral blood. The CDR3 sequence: CASSPGSDTGELFF. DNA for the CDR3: TGCGCCAGCAGCCCGGGTTCGGACACCGGGGAGCTGTTTTTT.